The 8 T cell receptor beta chains below all came from one sample that was sequenced in a study of T cell responses to AZD1222 COVID-19 vaccine. Produced via immunoSEQ multiplex PCR; TCRdb's table is partial and in-frame only. The table shows 140,000 or so clones, with approximately 91% occurring only once. This specimen was peripheral blood, taken 28 days after the second AZD1222 dose. The receptors were sampled from an adult who received the AZD1222 COVID-19 vaccine.

The chain carries TRBV24-1 and TRBJ2-1; D is perhaps TRBD2 (5 bases). The CDR3 runs 16 residues. In germline, CDR1 is KGHDR, CDR2 SFDVKD. V was pared by 5 bases and J by 5 bases, with 18 bases between. Here the CDR3 reads CATSGVGRTSDNEQFF. CDR3 in DNA: TGTGCCACCAGTGGGGTGGGCAGGACTTCAGACAATGAGCAGTTCTTC.

This rearrangement joins TRBV19 to TRBJ1-6, with D unclear. V was clipped by 3 bases and J by 7 bases, with 10 bases between them. Germline V lookup: CDR1 LNHDA, CDR2 SQIVND (reference sequence). This CDR3 comprises 14 residues. The CDR3 reads CASSIRSANSPLHF. For the CDR3, the DNA is TGTGCCAGTAGTATTAGGTCAGCAAATTCACCCCTCCACTTT.

The rearrangement joins TRBV4-1 to TRBJ1-5, with D unclear. The CDR3 totals 13 residues. The germline CDR1 and CDR2 sequences are MGHRA and YSYEKL. V gave up 2 bases and J gave up 6 bases, with 8 bases separating them. The chain's CDR3 is CASSQLFGQPQHF. Written as DNA, the CDR3 is TGCGCCAGCAGCCAACTCTTTGGTCAGCCCCAGCATTTT.

The V call is TRBV5-4, the J call TRBJ1-2, with 7 bases lining up with TRBD1. The V and J ends lost 4 bases and 7 bases, in that order; junction bases with no gene match: 10. Germline CDR1 reads SGHNT; CDR2 reads YYREEE (reference sequence). This CDR3 contains 14 residues. CDR3 protein: CASSTEQGPLGYTF. The CDR3 DNA is TGTGCCAGCAGCACAGAACAGGGGCCGCTTGGCTACACCTTC.

The chain carries TRBV7-2 and TRBJ1-1; D is unclear. Looked up from germline, CDR1 is SGHTA and CDR2 is FQGNSA. This CDR3 is built from 12 residues. V was cut by 5 bases and J by 1 base, with 5 bases left in between. CDR3 protein: CASSRKNTEAFF. The CDR3 nucleotides are TGTGCCAGCAGCCGCAAGAACACTGAAGCTTTCTTT.

This clone was observed a few times. Here the CDR3 reads CASSSTRVGLGNQPQHF. CDR3 nucleotide sequence: TGTGCCAGCAGCTCAACCAGGGTCGGGTTGGGCAATCAGCCCCAGCATTTT. The rearrangement joins TRBV7-8 to TRBJ1-5, with D possibly being TRBD1 (5 bases). The V end lost 4 bases, the J end lost 2 bases, and 18 bases lay between the germline ends. The CDR3 totals 17 residues. The germline V gene has CDR1 SGHVS and CDR2 FQNEAQ. Drawing the rest from reference TRBV7-8 and TRBJ1-5, the complete variable domain is GAGVSQSPRYKVAKRGQDVALRCDPISGHVSLFWYQQALGQGPEFLTYFQNEAQLDKSGLPSDRFFAERPEGSVSTLKIQRTQQEDSAVYLCASSSTRVGLGNQPQHFGDGTRLSIL.

The chain joins TRBV10-1 to TRBJ2-2; D possibly uses TRBD1 or TRBD2 (5 bases each). The CDR3 covers 16 residues. Per the germline V gene, CDR1 is WNHNN and CDR2 is SYGVQD (reference sequence). V lost 6 bases and J lost 7, with 21 bases in between. The CDR3 protein is CASSERRDGLRGELFF. The CDR3 nucleotides are TGCGCCAGCAGCGAACGCCGGGACGGGCTGCGCGGGGAGCTGTTTTTT.

This chain joins TRBV19 and TRBJ1-4, with D possibly TRBD1 on 6 matching bases. The CDR3 has 16 amino acids. The V and J ends lost 6 bases and 6 bases respectively, with 20 bases between them. From germline, CDR1 is LNHDA and CDR2 SQIVND (reference sequence). CDR3 loop: CASRSPRQEGYEKLFF. CDR3 nucleotide sequence: TGTGCCAGTAGATCTCCTCGACAGGAGGGGTATGAAAAACTGTTTTTT. Full variable domain (remainder filled in from reference TRBV19 and TRBJ1-4): DGGITQSPKYLFRKEGQNVTLSCEQNLNHDAMYWYRQDPGQGLRLIYYSQIVNDFQKGDIAEGYSVSREKKESFPLTVTSAQKNPTAFYLCASRSPRQEGYEKLFFGSGTQLSVL.